Sequencing of this T cell receptor (beta chain) was carried out in a study of blood T cell repertoires in COVID-19. Overall study: Acute and convalescent COVID-19 samples came from the United States, Italy and Spain.

This CDR3 comprises 15 residues. Trimming removed 1 base from V and 0 bases from J, with 10 bases in between. Germline V CDR1 and CDR2: GTSNPN, SVGIG (reference sequence). Generated by immunoSEQ multiplex PCR, the TCRdb table keeps only in-frame clones and is missing some. The data contain 25,000 to 35,000 clones, 65% to 85% of them singletons. Sequencing used peripheral blood. The V call is TRBV30, the J call TRBJ1-5, with D unclear. This receptor was taken from an older woman with acute or convalescent COVID-19. CDR3 sequence reads: CAWSEQSYSNQPQHF. In DNA form, the CDR3 reads TGTGCCTGGAGTGAACAGTCATATAGCAATCAGCCCCAGCATTTT. Full variable domain (rest looked up from reference TRBV30 and TRBJ1-5): SQTIHQWPATLVQPVGSPLSLECTVEGTSNPNLYWYRQAAGRGLQLLFYSVGIGQISSEVPQNLSASRPQDRQFILSSKKLLLSDSGFYLCAWSEQSYSNQPQHFGDGTRLSIL.